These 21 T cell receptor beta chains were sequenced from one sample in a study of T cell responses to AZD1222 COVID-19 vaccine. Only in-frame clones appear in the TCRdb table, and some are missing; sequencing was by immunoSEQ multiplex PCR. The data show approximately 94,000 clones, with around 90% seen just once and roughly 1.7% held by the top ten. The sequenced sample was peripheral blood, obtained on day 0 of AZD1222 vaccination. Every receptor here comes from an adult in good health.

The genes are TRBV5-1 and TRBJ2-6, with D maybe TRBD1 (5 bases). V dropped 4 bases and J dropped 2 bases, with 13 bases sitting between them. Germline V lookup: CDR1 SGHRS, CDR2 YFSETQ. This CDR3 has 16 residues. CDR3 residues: CASSPDSLPGANVLTF. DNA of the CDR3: TGCGCCAGCAGCCCAGACAGCCTTCCTGGGGCCAACGTCCTGACTTTC.

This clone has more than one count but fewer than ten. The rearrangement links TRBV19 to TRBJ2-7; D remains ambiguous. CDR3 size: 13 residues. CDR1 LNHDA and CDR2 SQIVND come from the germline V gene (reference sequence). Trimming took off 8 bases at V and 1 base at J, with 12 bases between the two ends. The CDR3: CASRQSSSYEQYF. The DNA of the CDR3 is TGTGCCAGTCGCCAGTCTAGTTCCTACGAGCAGTACTTC.

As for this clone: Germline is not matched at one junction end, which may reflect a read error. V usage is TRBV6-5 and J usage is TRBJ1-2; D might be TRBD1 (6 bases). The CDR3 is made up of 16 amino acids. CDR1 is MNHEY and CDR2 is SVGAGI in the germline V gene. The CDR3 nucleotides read TGTGCCAGCAGTCACTCTCAGGGGCCACTAAACTATGGCTACACCTTC. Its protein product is CASSHSQGPLNYGYTF.

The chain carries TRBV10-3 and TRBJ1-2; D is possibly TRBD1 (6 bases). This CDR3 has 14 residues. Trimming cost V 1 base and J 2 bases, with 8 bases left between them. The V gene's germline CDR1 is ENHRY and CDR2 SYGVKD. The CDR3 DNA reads TGTGCCATCAGTGAGTGGGGGGCGAACTATGGCTACACCTTC. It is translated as CAISEWGANYGYTF.

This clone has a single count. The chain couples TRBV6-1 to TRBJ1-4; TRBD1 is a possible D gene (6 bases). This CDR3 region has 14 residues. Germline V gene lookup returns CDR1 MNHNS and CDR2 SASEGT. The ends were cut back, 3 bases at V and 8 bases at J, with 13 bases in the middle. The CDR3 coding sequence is TGTGCCAGCAGTGATTGGAGGGGGTGGGAAAAACTGTTTTTT. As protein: CASSDWRGWEKLFF.

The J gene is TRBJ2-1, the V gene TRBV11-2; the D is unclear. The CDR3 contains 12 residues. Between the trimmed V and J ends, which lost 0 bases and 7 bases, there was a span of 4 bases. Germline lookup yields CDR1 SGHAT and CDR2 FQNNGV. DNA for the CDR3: TGTGCCAGCAGCTTAGACGGGAATGAGCAGTTCTTC. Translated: CASSLDGNEQFF.

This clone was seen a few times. The CDR3 DNA reads TGTGCCAGCAGCTTGGGGGGTACAGGGGTTGGCTACACCTTC. Translation gives CASSLGGTGVGYTF. This chain joins TRBV5-4 and TRBJ1-2; TRBD1 aligns across 7 bases. Germline V gene sequence: CDR1 SGHNT, CDR2 YYREEE (reference sequence). This CDR3 comprises 14 residues. Trimming cost V 0 bases and J 7 bases; bases outside gene matches: 6.

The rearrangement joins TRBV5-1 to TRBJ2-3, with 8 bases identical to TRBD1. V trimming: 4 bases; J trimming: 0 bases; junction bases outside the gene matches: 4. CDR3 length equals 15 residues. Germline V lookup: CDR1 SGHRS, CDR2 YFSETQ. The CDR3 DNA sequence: TGCGCCAGCAGCCACGGACAGGGTAGCACAGATACGCAGTATTTT. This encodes CASSHGQGSTDTQYF.

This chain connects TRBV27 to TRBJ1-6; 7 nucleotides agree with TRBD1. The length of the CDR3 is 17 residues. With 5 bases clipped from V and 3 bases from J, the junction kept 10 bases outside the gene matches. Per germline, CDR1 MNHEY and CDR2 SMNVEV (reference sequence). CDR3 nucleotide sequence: TGTGCCAGCAGTCCCTACACCGGGACAGTCTATAATTCACCCCTCCACTTT. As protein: CASSPYTGTVYNSPLHF.

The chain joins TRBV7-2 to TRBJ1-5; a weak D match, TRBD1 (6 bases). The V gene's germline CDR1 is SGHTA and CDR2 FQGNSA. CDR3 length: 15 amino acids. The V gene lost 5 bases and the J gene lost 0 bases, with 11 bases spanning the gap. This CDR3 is CASSKDSYSNQPQHF. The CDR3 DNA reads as TGTGCCAGCAGCAAGGACAGCTATAGCAATCAGCCCCAGCATTTT.

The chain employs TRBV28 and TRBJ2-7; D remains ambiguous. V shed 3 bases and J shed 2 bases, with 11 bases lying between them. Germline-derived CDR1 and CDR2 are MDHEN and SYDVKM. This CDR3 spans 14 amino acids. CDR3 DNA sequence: TGTGCCAGCAGTTTTCGATTGGATGCCTACGAGCAGTACTTC. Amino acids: CASSFRLDAYEQYF.

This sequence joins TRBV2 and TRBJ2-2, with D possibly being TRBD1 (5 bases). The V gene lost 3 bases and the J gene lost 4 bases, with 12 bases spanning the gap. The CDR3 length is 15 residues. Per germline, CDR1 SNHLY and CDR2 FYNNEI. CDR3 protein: CASSDIQGPTGELFF. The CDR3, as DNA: TGTGCCAGCAGTGATATCCAGGGCCCCACCGGGGAGCTGTTTTTT.

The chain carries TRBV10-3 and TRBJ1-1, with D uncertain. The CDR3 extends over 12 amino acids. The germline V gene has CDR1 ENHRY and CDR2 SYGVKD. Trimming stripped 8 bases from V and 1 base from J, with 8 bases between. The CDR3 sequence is CAIGGPNTEAFF. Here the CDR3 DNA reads TGTGCCATCGGCGGTCCGAACACTGAAGCTTTCTTT.

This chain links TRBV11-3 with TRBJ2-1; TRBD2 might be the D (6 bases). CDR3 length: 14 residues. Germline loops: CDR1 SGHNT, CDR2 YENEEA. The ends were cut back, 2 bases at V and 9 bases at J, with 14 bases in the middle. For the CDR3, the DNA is TGTGCCAGCAGCTTATCGGGAGTAAGAAGTGAGCAGTTCTTC. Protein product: CASSLSGVRSEQFF.

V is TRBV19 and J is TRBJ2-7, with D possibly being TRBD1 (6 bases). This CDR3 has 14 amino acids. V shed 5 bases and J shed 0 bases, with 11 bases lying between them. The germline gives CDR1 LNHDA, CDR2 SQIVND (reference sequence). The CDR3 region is CASSRTDISYEQYF. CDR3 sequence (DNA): TGTGCCAGTAGTCGGACAGATATCTCCTACGAGCAGTACTTC.

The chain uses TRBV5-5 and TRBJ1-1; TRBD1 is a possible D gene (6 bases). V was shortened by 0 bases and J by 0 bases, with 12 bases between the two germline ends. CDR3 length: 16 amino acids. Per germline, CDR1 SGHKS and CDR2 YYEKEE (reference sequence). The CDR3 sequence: CASSLVGGEMNTEAFF. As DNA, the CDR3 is TGTGCCAGCAGCTTGGTTGGGGGCGAGATGAACACTGAAGCTTTCTTT.

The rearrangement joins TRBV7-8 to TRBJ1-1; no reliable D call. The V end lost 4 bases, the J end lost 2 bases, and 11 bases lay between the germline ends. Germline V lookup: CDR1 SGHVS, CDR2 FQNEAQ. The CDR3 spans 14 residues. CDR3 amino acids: CASSSQAFNTEAFF. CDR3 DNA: TGTGCCAGCAGCTCTCAGGCGTTCAACACTGAAGCTTTCTTT.

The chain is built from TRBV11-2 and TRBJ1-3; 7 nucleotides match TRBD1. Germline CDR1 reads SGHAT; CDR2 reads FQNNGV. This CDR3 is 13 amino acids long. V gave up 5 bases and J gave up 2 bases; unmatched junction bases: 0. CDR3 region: CASSQGAGNTIYF. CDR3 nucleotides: TGTGCCAGCAGCCAGGGGGCTGGAAACACCATATATTTT. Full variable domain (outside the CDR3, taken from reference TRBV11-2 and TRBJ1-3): EAGVAQSPRYKIIEKRQSVAFWCNPISGHATLYWYQQILGQGPKLLIQFQNNGVVDDSQLPKDRFSAERLKGVDSTLKIQPAKLEDSAVYLCASSQGAGNTIYFGEGSWLTVV.

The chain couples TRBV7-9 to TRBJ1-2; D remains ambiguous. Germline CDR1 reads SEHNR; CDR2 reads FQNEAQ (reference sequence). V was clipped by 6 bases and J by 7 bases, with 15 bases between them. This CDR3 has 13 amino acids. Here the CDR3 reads CASRGMEATGYTF. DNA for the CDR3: TGTGCCAGCAGAGGGATGGAGGCGACTGGCTACACCTTC.

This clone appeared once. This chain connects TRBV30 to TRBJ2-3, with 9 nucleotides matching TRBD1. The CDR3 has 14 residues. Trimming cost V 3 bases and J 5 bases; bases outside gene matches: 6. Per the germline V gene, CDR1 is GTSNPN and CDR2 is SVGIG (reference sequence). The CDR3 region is CAWRPGQGEDTQYF. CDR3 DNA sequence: TGTGCCTGGAGGCCGGGACAGGGAGAAGATACGCAGTATTTT.

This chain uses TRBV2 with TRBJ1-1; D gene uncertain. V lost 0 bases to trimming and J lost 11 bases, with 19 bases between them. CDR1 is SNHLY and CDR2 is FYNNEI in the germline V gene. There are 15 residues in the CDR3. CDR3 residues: CASSEALLGSDRAFF. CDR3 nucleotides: TGTGCCAGCAGTGAAGCGCTTCTAGGATCAGACCGGGCTTTCTTT.